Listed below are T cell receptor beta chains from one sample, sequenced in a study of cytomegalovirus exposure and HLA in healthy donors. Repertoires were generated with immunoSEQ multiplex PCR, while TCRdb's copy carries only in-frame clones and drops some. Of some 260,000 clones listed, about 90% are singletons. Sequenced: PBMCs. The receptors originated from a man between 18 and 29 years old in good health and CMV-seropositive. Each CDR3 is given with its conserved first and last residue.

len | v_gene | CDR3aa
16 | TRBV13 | CASSLRTGATYTEAFF
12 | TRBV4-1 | CASSQVGYTQYF
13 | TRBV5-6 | CASSLGGQKPQHF
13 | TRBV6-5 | CASQTSGTGELFF
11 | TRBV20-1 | CSARVQAEQYF
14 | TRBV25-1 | CASRSSGSLHEQFF
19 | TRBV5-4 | CASSFDGLAGIIAKNIQYF
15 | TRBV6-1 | CASSDGGGIVYEQYF
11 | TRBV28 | CATDDRVVSTF
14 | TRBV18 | CASSPKTSTDTQYF
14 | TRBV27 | CASSLGAGANVLTF
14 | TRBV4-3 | CASSQGEGSYEQYF
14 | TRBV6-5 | CASSYSRGQEKLFF
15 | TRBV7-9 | CASSLAGVVRDEQFF
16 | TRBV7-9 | CASSPFSGQGGDEQFF
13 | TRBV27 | CASSLRLMDTQYF
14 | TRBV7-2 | CASTRDTLAYEQYF
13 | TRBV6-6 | CASSYDREYEQYF
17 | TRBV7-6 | CASSLSEFSSGANVLTF
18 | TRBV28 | CASSLTGWRTSGGYEQYF
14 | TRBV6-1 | CASSQGTVNQPQHF
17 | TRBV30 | CAWLPKRGQSNTGELFF
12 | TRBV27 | CVSSTGDQPQHF
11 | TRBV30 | CAWRVAETQYF
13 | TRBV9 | CASSVAPPDTQYF
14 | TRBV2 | CASSGIGNTGELFF
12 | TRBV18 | CASSPGNYEQYF
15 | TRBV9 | CASSVFAEINEKLFF
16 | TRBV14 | CASSQALAGGPWEQYF
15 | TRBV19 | CASSMRRGLAYGYTF
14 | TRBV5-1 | CASSGGTDPYGYTF
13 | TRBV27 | CASRDSSENTIYF
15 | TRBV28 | CASSFIGTSTDTQYF
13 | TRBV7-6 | CASSLAGGNEQFF
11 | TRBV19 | CASKRTGEAFF
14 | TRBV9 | CASSAGLAGYEQYF
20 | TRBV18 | CASSPRRGGMGSGSYNEQFF
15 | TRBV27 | CASRYSTGSNQPQHF
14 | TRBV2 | CASSEEGGRQPQHF
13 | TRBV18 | CASSRQGGNTIYF
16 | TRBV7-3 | CASSLIGQLETYGYTF
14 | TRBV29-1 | CSVEDRTNTGELFF
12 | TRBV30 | CAWSQFNTEAFF
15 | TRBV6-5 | CASSYSGGSSYEQYF
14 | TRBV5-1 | CASSGGQGVDTIYF
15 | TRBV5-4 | CASSFLDGNTGELFF
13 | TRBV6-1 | CASSSSLSYEQYF
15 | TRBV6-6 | CASSYTAPSYNEQFF
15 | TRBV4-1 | CASSQAPAGVDEQFF
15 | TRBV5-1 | CASSFEGTNSYEQYF